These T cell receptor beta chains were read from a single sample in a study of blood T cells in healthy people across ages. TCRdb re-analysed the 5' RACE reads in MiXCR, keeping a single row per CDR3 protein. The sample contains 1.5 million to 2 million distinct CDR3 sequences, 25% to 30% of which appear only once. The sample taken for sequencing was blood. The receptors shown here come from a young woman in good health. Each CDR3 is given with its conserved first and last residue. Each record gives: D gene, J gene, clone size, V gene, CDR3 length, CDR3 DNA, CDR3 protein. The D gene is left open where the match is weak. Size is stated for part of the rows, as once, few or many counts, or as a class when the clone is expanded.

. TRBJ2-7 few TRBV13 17 TGTGCCAGCAGCTTTCACTCCCCAGGGGAAGTCACCTACGAGCAGTACTTC CASSFHSPGEVTYEQYF
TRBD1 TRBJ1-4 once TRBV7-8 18 TGTGCCAGCAGACTGACCGCCGACAGGGTTGGGTCTAATGAAAAACTGTTTTTT CASRLTADRVGSNEKLFF
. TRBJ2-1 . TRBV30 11 TGTGCCTGGAGCGCTTGGGATGAGCAGTTCTTC CAWSAWDEQFF
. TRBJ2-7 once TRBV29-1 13 TGCAGCGTTGGGGACCATTGGGGCTACGAGCAGTACTTC CSVGDHWGYEQYF
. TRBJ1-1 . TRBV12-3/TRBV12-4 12 TGTGCCAGCGCCCTCCCCCCAGGTGAAGCTTTCTTT CASALPPGEAFF
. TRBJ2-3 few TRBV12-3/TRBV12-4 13 TGTGCCAGCACCGTTGGGGCCCCGGATACGCAGTATTTT CASTVGAPDTQYF
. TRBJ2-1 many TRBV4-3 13 TGCGCCAGCAGCCAAGGAGGCGGGCGTGAGCAGTTCTTC CASSQGGGREQFF
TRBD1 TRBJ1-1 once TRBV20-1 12 TGCAGTGCTTCGGGACAGCTCACTGAAGCTTTCTTT CSASGQLTEAFF
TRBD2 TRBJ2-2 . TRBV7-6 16 TGTGCCAGCAGCTGGTCCTGGGCTAGCGGGACCGGGGAGCTGTTTTTT CASSWSWASGTGELFF
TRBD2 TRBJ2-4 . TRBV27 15 TGTGCCAGCAGTCCCCGGTCCGGGGGGGCAAACATTCAGTACTTC CASSPRSGGANIQYF
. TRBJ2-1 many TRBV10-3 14 TGTGCCATCAGCGCACCGGGGGTTGGCAATGAGCAGTTCTTC CAISAPGVGNEQFF
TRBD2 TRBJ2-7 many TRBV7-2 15 TGTGCCAGCAGTTGGAGCGGGGGTATTGCCTACGAGCAGTACTTC CASSWSGGIAYEQYF
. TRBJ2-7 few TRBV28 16 TGTGCCAGCAGTCCCGGGTGGGGCCAAGGCTCCTACGAGCAGTACTTC CASSPGWGQGSYEQYF
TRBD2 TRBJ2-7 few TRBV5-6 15 TGTGCCAGCAGCTCCAGCGGGGGGGCGTGGGGCGAGCAGTACTTC CASSSSGGAWGEQYF
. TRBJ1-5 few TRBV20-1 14 TGCAGTGCTAGGAACATAGGGAGCAATCAGCCCCAGCATTTT CSARNIGSNQPQHF
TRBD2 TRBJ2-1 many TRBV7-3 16 TGTGCCAGCAGTCCCCCGGGAAGCGGGGCATACAATGAGCAGTTCTTC CASSPPGSGAYNEQFF
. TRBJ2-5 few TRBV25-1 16 TGTGCCAGCAGGGCAAAGGATTCGAGGGCGCGTGAGACCCAGTACTTC CASRAKDSRARETQYF
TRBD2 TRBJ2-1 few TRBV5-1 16 TGCGCCAGCAGCCTAAACCGGGTAGCGGGGGGGCATGAGCAGTTCTTC CASSLNRVAGGHEQFF
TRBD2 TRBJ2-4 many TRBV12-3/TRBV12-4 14 TGTGCCAGCAGTCAAGTAGCGGGAGACGACATTCAGTACTTC CASSQVAGDDIQYF
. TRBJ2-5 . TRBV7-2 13 TGTGCCAGCACCGATGACTGGTACAATGAGCAGTACTTC CASTDDWYNEQYF
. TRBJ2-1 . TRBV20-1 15 TGCAGTGCTAGAGCGTTAGCGGATAAATACAATGAGCAGTTCTTC CSARALADKYNEQFF
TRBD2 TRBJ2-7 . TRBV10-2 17 TGCGCCAGCAGTGCGGAAGCTAGCGGGAGGGCAGGGGCCGAGCAGTACTTC CASSAEASGRAGAEQYF
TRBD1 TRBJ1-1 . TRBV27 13 TGTGCCAGCAGTTACAGGGGTGAGACTGAAGCTTTCTTT CASSYRGETEAFF
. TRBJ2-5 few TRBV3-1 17 TGTGCCAGCAGCCAAGATAGTTCACGGGGACCGCAAGAGACCCAGTACTTC CASSQDSSRGPQETQYF
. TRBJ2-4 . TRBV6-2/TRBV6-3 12 TGTGCCAGCAGTTACCCGGACAATGAGCAGTACTTC CASSYPDNEQYF
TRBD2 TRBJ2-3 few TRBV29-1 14 TGCAGCGTAAAAGCGGGGGTCAGGACCGATACGCAGTATTTT CSVKAGVRTDTQYF
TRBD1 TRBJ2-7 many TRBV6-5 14 TGTGCCAGCAGTACCCGGGACAGAACCTACGAGCAGTACTTC CASSTRDRTYEQYF
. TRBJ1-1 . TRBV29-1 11 TGCAGCGTTGAATGGGACACTGAAGCTTTCTTT CSVEWDTEAFF
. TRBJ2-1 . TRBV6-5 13 TGTGCCAGCAGTTCCCCCTTAGCAGGCGAGCAGTTCTTC CASSSPLAGEQFF
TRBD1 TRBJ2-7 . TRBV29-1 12 TGCAACTACCGACAGGGTCCGGACGAGCAGTACTTC CNYRQGPDEQYF